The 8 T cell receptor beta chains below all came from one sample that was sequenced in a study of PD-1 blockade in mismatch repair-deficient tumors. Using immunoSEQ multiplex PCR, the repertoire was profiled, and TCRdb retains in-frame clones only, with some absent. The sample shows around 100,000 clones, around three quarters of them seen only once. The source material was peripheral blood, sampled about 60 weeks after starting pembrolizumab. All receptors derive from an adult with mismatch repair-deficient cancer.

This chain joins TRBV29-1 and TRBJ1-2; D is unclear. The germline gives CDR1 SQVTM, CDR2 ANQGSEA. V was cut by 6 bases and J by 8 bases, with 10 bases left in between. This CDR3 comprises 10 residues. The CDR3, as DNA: TGCAGCGTGTCTGACGGCGGCTACACCTTC. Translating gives CSVSDGGYTF.

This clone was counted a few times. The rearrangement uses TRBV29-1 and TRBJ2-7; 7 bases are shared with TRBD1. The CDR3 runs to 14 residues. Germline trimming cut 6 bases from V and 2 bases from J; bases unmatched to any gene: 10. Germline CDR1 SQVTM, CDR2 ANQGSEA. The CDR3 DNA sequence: TGCAGCGTACTCCCGGGACAGTCCACCTACGAGCAGTACTTC. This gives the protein CSVLPGQSTYEQYF.

The CDR3 here is CASSRLGSTGELFF. In DNA, the CDR3 is TGTGCCAGCAGCCGTCTGGGGAGCACCGGGGAGCTGTTTTTT. V and J are TRBV7-3 and TRBJ2-2, with D possibly TRBD2 on 5 matching bases. Trimming stripped 5 bases from V and 4 bases from J, with 11 bases between. CDR1 and CDR2 (germline): SGHTA, FQGTGA. This CDR3 contains 14 residues.

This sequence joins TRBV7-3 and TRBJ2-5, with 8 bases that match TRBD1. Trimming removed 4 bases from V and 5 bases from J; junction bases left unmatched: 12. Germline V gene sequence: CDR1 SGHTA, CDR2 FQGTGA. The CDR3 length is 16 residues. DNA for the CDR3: TGTGCCAGCAGCTCCACCGGGACAGGCCAAGTGGAGACCCAGTACTTC. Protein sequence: CASSSTGTGQVETQYF.

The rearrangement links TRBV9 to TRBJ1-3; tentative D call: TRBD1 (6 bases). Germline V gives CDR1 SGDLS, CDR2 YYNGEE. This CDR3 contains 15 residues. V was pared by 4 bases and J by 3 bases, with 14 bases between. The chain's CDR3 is CASSSDGGGGNTIYF. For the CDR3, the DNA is TGTGCCAGCAGCTCAGACGGGGGCGGTGGAAACACCATATATTTT. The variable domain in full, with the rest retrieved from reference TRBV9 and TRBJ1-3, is DSGVTQTPKHLITATGQRVTLRCSPRSGDLSVYWYQQSLDQGLQFLIQYYNGEERAKGNILERFSAQQFPDLHSELNLSSLELGDSALYFCASSSDGGGGNTIYFGEGSWLTVV.

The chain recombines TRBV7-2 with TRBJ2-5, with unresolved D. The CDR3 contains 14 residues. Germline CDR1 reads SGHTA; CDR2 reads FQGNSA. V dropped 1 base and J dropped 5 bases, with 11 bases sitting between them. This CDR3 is CASSLGNARETQYF. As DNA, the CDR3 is TGTGCCAGCAGCTTAGGCAACGCACGGGAGACCCAGTACTTC.

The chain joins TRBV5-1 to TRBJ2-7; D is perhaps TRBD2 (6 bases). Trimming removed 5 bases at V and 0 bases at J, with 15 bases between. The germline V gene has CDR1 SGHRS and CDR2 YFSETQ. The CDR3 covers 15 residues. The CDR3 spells CASRSGTLSSYEQYF. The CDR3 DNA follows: TGCGCCAGCAGGTCCGGGACTTTGAGCTCCTACGAGCAGTACTTC. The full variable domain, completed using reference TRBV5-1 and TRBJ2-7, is KAGVTQTPRYLIKTRGQQVTLSCSPISGHRSVSWYQQTPGQGLQFLFEYFSETQRNKGNFPGRFSGRQFSNSRSEMNVSTLELGDSALYLCASRSGTLSSYEQYFGPGTRLTVT.

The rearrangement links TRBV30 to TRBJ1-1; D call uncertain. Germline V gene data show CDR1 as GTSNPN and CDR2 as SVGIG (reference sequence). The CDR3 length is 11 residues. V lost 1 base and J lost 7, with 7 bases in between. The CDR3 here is CAWSAADEAFF. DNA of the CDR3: TGTGCCTGGAGTGCAGCGGATGAAGCTTTCTTT.